One sample yielded the 3 T cell receptor beta chains listed below, sequenced in a study of shared clonotypes between healthy human individuals (dated by TCRdb to the early 2020s). Libraries were made using the immunoSEQ multiplex PCR assay. What TCRdb holds here is the immuneACCESS table cut down to in-frame rearrangements. Part of the clones is not present; checked against another copy, under half of the missing clones reflect an unresolved V gene, and the others are unexplained. Within this sample are under 600,000 clones, with around 78% of them counted one time only. In total, the top ten clones hold around 12% of the sample. Sequencing used PBMCs. These receptor sequences come from a woman in her forties in good health. Some clones in this sample may be carry-over from other donors' samples.

The chain employs TRBV28 and TRBJ2-3; the match to TRBD2 covers 16 bases. CDR3 size: 17 residues. The germline CDR1 and CDR2 sequences are MDHEN and SYDVKM. The V gene end was trimmed by 5 bases and the J gene end by 3 bases; junction bases not matched to a gene: 5. Here the CDR3 DNA reads TGTGCCAGCAGTCCCGGGACTAGCGGGAGGGGAACAGATACGCAGTATTTT. It yields the protein CASSPGTSGRGTDTQYF.

This clone has a count of ten or more. J is TRBJ1-3 and V is TRBV29-1, with D unclear. The CDR3 has 13 residues. V shed 2 bases and J shed 0 bases, with 5 bases lying between them. CDR1 and CDR2 (germline): SQVTM, ANQGSEA. Here the CDR3 reads CSVELISGNTIYF. CDR3 nucleotides: TGCAGCGTTGAACTGATCTCTGGAAACACCATATATTTT. Full variable domain (missing parts from reference TRBV29-1 and TRBJ1-3): SAVISQKPSRDICQRGTSLTIQCQVDSQVTMMFWYRQQPGQSLTLIATANQGSEATYESGFVIDKFPISRPNLTFSTLTVSNMSPEDSSIYLCSVELISGNTIYFGEGSWLTVV.

This clone has a count of ten or more. The V gene is TRBV11-2, the J gene TRBJ2-2, with D perhaps TRBD1 (5 bases). The CDR3 is 15 residues long. Germline CDR1 is SGHAT and CDR2 is FQNNGV. V was clipped by 5 bases and J by 6 bases, with 16 bases between them. Here the CDR3 reads CASSPRVGGAGELFF. CDR3 DNA: TGTGCCAGCAGCCCCAGGGTGGGCGGCGCCGGGGAGCTGTTTTTT.